This is a list of T cell receptor beta chains from one sample in a study of OX40 agonist ivuxolimab in advanced cancers. Repertoires were generated with immunoSEQ multiplex PCR, while TCRdb's copy carries only in-frame clones and drops some. Of 95,000 to 100,000 clones listed, around 85% are singletons. Sequencing was performed on CD4+ or CD8+ T cells sorted from blood, taken in a trial of the OX40 agonist ivuxolimab. Receptors originate from an adult with an advanced solid tumor such as melanoma, head and neck, liver or kidney cancer. CDR3s leave out the opening cysteine and the closing phenylalanine or tryptophan.

V	J	CDR3
TRBV18	TRBJ1-1	ASSQHTNTEAF
TRBV19	TRBJ2-6	ASKGAGSGANVLT
TRBV7-3	TRBJ2-5	ASSYGSQETQY
TRBV5-1	TRBJ1-2	ASSLLSLRGGDYGYT
TRBV18	TRBJ2-1	ASSPPPTAYNEQF
TRBV11-3	TRBJ2-2	ASSETEYTGELF
TRBV7-2	TRBJ2-5	ASSLGAAQETQY
TRBV7-6	TRBJ2-2	ASSRSTSGIIGELF
TRBV29-1	TRBJ1-1	SVGRQAEAF
TRBV6-1	TRBJ2-3	ASSESAVGVFTDTQY
TRBV6-1	TRBJ1-5	ASIEGGGGQPQH
TRBV4-1	TRBJ1-3	ASSQDRNTIY
TRBV29-1	TRBJ1-2	SVLDGLRGYT
TRBV5-1	TRBJ2-2	ASSSPSRTGGVTGELF
TRBV6-5	TRBJ1-2	ASTRGRGYGYT
TRBV5-8	TRBJ2-6	ASGTRPGANVLT
TRBV9	TRBJ2-2	ASSVLSNPAGTGELF
TRBV4-2	TRBJ2-7	ASSRSGTNDYEQY
TRBV2	TRBJ2-5	ASRGTVSETQY
TRBV5-4	TRBJ2-2	ASSLPPGQGNTGELF
TRBV15	TRBJ2-6	ATSTGTSGANVLT
TRBV28	TRBJ1-2	ASSRAVSYGYT
TRBV5-1	TRBJ2-5	ASRVSGTSKETQY
TRBV29-1	TRBJ2-7	SVRQGAREQY
TRBV4-2	TRBJ2-7	ASSQLSGVRGEQY
TRBV30	TRBJ1-5	AGRQSAGQPQH
TRBV5-1	TRBJ1-5	ASSRQGAGQPQH
TRBV7-2	TRBJ2-1	ASSLRAGGFNEQF
TRBV5-6	TRBJ1-5	ASSRQGAGQPQH
TRBV7-2	TRBJ2-3	ASSLGAGGNTDTQY
TRBV18	TRBJ2-2	ASSPNQQTGELF